A single sample gave rise to the 18 T cell receptor beta chains below, sequenced in a study of shared T cell receptors in the human thymus. Produced via immunoSEQ multiplex PCR; TCRdb's table is partial and in-frame only. The sample lists roughly 660,000 clones; 88% were seen once. The sample also formed part of further work on human thymus T cells.

Material for sequencing was thymocytes. The receptor source for this set is a boy under two years old with a congenital heart defect.

The chain recombines TRBV11-1 with TRBJ2-3, with 9 bases matching TRBD2. The CDR3 has 15 residues. Per the germline V gene, CDR1 is SGHAT and CDR2 is FQDESV (reference sequence). J gave up 0 bases and V 6 bases, and 4 bases lay outside the gene matches. CDR3: CASSFSGSSTDTQYF. Here the CDR3 DNA reads TGTGCCAGCAGTTTTAGCGGGAGTAGCACAGATACGCAGTATTTT.

The rearrangement links TRBV5-4 to TRBJ2-1; D is unclear. Deletions cut 0 bases from V and 0 bases from J, with 7 bases between. The CDR3 is made up of 15 amino acids. CDR1 and CDR2 from the germline V gene are SGHNT and YYREEE (reference sequence). CDR3 amino acids: CASSLEVVSYNEQFF. The DNA of the CDR3 is TGTGCCAGCAGCTTGGAAGTAGTCTCCTACAATGAGCAGTTCTTC.

V and J are TRBV7-9 and TRBJ2-5; 11 positions match TRBD2. This CDR3 comprises 17 residues. The V segment lost 5 bases and the J segment 5 bases; nucleotides outside the gene matches: 13. CDR1 and CDR2 from the germline V gene are SEHNR and FQNEAQ (reference sequence). The CDR3: CASSPRGTSGRGETQYF. Here the CDR3 DNA reads TGTGCCAGCAGCCCGAGAGGGACTAGCGGCAGGGGGGAGACCCAGTACTTC.

The chain combines TRBV5-6 with TRBJ2-4; TRBD2 is a possible D gene (6 bases). Germline V CDR1 and CDR2: SGHDT, YYEEEE. V dropped 1 base and J dropped 0 bases, with 17 bases sitting between them. CDR3 size: 18 residues. In DNA form, the CDR3 reads TGTGCCAGCAGCTTGAACGGAGGGGCCGGGGTAGCCAAAAACATTCAGTACTTC. Its translation is CASSLNGGAGVAKNIQYF. The entire variable domain, with the rest obtained from reference TRBV5-6 and TRBJ2-4, is as follows: DAGVTQSPTHLIKTRGQQVTLRCSPKSGHDTVSWYQQALGQGPQFIFQYYEEEERQRGNFPDRFSGHQFPNYSSELNVNALLLGDSALYLCASSLNGGAGVAKNIQYFGAGTRLSVL.

The genes are TRBV5-1 and TRBJ2-1; D might be TRBD1 (10 bases). V gave up 4 bases and J gave up 0 bases, with 32 bases separating them. The CDR3 has 22 residues. Germline CDR1 SGHRS, CDR2 YFSETQ. In DNA form, the CDR3 reads TGCGCCAGCAGCATCCGGGACAGGGGATCGCTAGCGGGAAAGAGCTCCTACAATGAGCAGTTCTTC. This encodes CASSIRDRGSLAGKSSYNEQFF.

Details on this clone: At one of its ends the junction is not consistent with the germline gene, which may arise from a read error. The chain is built from TRBV7-9 and TRBJ2-7; weak D call: TRBD2 (5 bases). The CDR3 has 17 amino acids. Germline V CDR1 and CDR2: SEHNR, FQNEAQ (reference sequence). The CDR3 region is CASSREGLGALLVEQYF. CDR3 coding DNA: TGCGCCAGCAGCAGAGAGGGTCTGGGTGCTCTTCTTGTCGAGCAGTACTTC. Full variable domain (rest looked up from reference TRBV7-9 and TRBJ2-7): DTGVSQNPRHKITKRGQNVTFRCDPISEHNRLYWYRQTLGQGPEFLTYFQNEAQLEKSRLLSDRFSAERPKGSFSTLEIQRTEQGDSAMYLCASSREGLGALLVEQYFGPGTRLTVT.

V and J are TRBV6-6 and TRBJ2-5, with D possibly matching TRBD2 (6 bases). V lost 5 bases and J 7 bases, leaving 14 bases between the germline ends. Germline CDR1 is MNHNY and CDR2 is SVGAGI (reference sequence). CDR3 size: 13 residues. For the CDR3, the DNA is TGTGCCAGCAGTCCCCCTGCGGAGGGGACCCAGTACTTC. The encoded protein is CASSPPAEGTQYF.

The chain employs TRBV9 and TRBJ2-2; TRBD1 agrees at 7 bases. The V and J ends lost 3 bases and 3 bases, in that order; junction bases with no gene match: 14. CDR1 is SGDLS, CDR2 YYNGEE, per germline. The CDR3 sequence is 18 residues long. The CDR3 nucleotides read TGTGCCAGCAGCGGGTCATCGGGACAGCACTGTCACACCGGGGAGCTGTTTTTT. Translated: CASSGSSGQHCHTGELFF. Variable domain in full (rest from reference TRBV9 and TRBJ2-2): DSGVTQTPKHLITATGQRVTLRCSPRSGDLSVYWYQQSLDQGLQFLIQYYNGEERAKGNILERFSAQQFPDLHSELNLSSLELGDSALYFCASSGSSGQHCHTGELFFGEGSRLTVL.

The gene calls are TRBV29-1 and TRBJ2-5; 7 bases agree with TRBD2. After removal of 7 bases from V and 8 bases from J, the junction contained 16 bases not matched to a gene. Germline CDR1 reads SQVTM; CDR2 reads ANQGSEA. This CDR3 contains 14 residues. In DNA, the CDR3 is TGCAGCGCTGTGGGTCCGGCGGAGCGGGGAACCCAGTACTTC. As protein: CSAVGPAERGTQYF.

This clone occurred once. The CDR3 DNA follows: TGCGCCAGCAGCCAAGACCCTAGCGGGAGGGGGAATGAGCAGTTCTTC. It specifies CASSQDPSGRGNEQFF. The chain has TRBV4-3 and TRBJ2-1; 12 positions agree with TRBD2. Losses at the gene ends were 0 bases for V and 7 bases for J; bases not matched to a gene: 4. The V gene's germline CDR1 is LGHNA and CDR2 YSLEER. The CDR3 is 16 residues long.

The rearrangement links TRBV7-9 to TRBJ2-1; weak D call: TRBD2 (5 bases). The V end was cut by 5 bases, the J end by 0 bases, with 23 bases between. Germline loops: CDR1 SEHNR, CDR2 FQNEAQ (reference sequence). This CDR3 is built from 19 residues. DNA for the CDR3: TGTGCCAGCAGCCCACTACGGCGGAGGTTACCAAGCTCCTACAATGAGCAGTTCTTC. Protein product: CASSPLRRRLPSSYNEQFF.

The genes are TRBV6-4 and TRBJ1-1; D is perhaps TRBD1 (6 bases). The germline V gene has CDR1 MRHNA and CDR2 SNTAGT. V was trimmed by 6 bases and J by 5 bases, leaving 19 bases between them. The CDR3 is 15 residues long. The DNA of the CDR3 is TGTGCCAGCAGCCCAAGTGGGCAGGGGTGGACTGAAGCTTTCTTT. Its translation is CASSPSGQGWTEAFF.

V usage is TRBV4-3 and J usage is TRBJ2-7, with TRBD2 matching 13 bases. The CDR3 is 17 amino acids. The V and J ends lost 4 bases and 3 bases, in that order; junction bases with no gene match: 9. Germline-derived CDR1 and CDR2 are LGHNA and YSLEER. The CDR3 reads CASSRERTSGRGYEQYF. CDR3 nucleotide sequence: TGCGCCAGCAGCCGTGAAAGGACTAGCGGGAGAGGCTACGAGCAGTACTTC.

This clone was seen only a few times. V usage is TRBV2 and J usage is TRBJ1-1; D gene ambiguous. The CDR3 is 14 amino acids. Germline CDR1 SNHLY, CDR2 FYNNEI. Trimming took off 4 bases at V and 5 bases at J, with 14 bases between the two ends. This CDR3 is CASSGSREGTEAFF. CDR3 sequence (DNA): TGTGCCAGCAGTGGGAGTAGGGAGGGAACTGAAGCTTTCTTT.

The chain combines TRBV12-5 with TRBJ2-7; weak D call: TRBD1 (5 bases). The germline V gene encodes CDR1 LGHNT and CDR2 FRNRAP. This CDR3 comprises 16 residues. The V end lost 2 bases, the J end lost 3 bases, and 17 bases lay between the germline ends. The chain's CDR3 is CASGLPSGQGDYEQYF. The CDR3 coding sequence is TGTGCTAGTGGTTTGCCCTCCGGCCAAGGGGACTACGAGCAGTACTTC.

The V call is TRBV9, the J call TRBJ1-2; unclear D gene. This CDR3 comprises 11 residues. CDR1 is SGDLS and CDR2 is YYNGEE in the germline V gene. V lost 6 bases and J lost 2, with 5 bases in between. This chain's CDR3 is CASTRNYGYTF. CDR3 DNA: TGTGCCAGCACCCGGAACTATGGCTACACCTTC.

This chain joins TRBV30 and TRBJ2-2; possible D gene TRBD1, 5 bases. The germline gives CDR1 GTSNPN, CDR2 SVGIG (reference sequence). The CDR3 runs to 15 residues. V lost 2 bases and J lost 0, with 10 bases in between. CDR3 sequence (DNA): TGTGCCTGGAGTTCAGAGACAGCGAACACCGGGGAGCTGTTTTTT. It encodes CAWSSETANTGELFF.

The chain combines TRBV18 with TRBJ2-3; 9 nucleotides line up with TRBD2. This CDR3 is 15 amino acids long. Trimming cost V 2 bases and J 1 base; bases outside gene matches: 1. The germline V gene has CDR1 KGHSH and CDR2 LQKENI. The CDR3 DNA is TGTGCCAGCTCACCAAGGACTAGCGGCACAGATACGCAGTATTTT. Protein sequence: CASSPRTSGTDTQYF. The full variable domain, completed using reference TRBV18 and TRBJ2-3, is NAGVMQNPRHLVRRRGQEARLRCSPMKGHSHVYWYRQLPEEGLKFMVYLQKENIIDESGMPKERFSAEFPKEGPSILRIQQVVRGDSAAYFCASSPRTSGTDTQYFGPGTRLTVL.